The sample holds one count of the clone carrying this TCR beta chain. The data were obtained in a study of sequential checkpoint blockade in melanoma. This CDR3 region has 15 residues. Looked up from germline, CDR1 is SGHDT and CDR2 is YYEEEE. The V end was cut by 0 bases, the J end by 1 base, with 10 bases between. Measured with immunoSEQ multiplex PCR; TCRdb has only the in-frame clones, and not every one. The data contain 5,000 or so clones, around 75% of them singletons. Treatment reported: randomized to nivolumab then ipilimumab (arm A) or the reverse (arm B). Live CD3+CD8+ CD19− CD56− cells were sorted from PBMCs.

V usage is TRBV5-6 and J usage is TRBJ1-1, with TRBD1 as a possible D gene (5 bases). Sequencing used CD8+ T cells sorted from blood (inferred from file names), obtained from a patient given nivolumab and ipilimumab in sequence. The clonotype originates from a human patient with melanoma. Some clones in this sample may be carry-over from other donors' samples. CDR3 bases: TGTGCCAGCAGCTTGGATGGGGGGAGGAACACTGAAGCTTTCTTT. The encoded protein is CASSLDGGRNTEAFF.